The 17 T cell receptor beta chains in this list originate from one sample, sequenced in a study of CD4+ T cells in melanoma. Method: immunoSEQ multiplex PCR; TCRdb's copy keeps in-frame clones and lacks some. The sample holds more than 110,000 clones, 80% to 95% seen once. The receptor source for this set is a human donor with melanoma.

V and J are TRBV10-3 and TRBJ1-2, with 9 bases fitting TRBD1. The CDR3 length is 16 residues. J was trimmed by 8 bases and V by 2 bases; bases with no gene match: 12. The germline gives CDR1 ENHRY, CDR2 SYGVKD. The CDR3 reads CAISEESGQGLRGYTF. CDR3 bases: TGTGCCATCAGTGAGGAGTCGGGACAGGGTTTAAGAGGCTACACCTTC.

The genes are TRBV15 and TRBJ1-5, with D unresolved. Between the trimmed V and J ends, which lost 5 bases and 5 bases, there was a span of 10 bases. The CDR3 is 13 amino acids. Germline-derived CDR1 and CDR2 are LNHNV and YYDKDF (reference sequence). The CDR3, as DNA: TGTGCCACCAGCTTTCGGACTTATCAGCCCCAGCATTTT. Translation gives CATSFRTYQPQHF. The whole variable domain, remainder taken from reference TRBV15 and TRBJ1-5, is DAMVIQNPRYQVTQFGKPVTLSCSQTLNHNVMYWYQQKSSQAPKLLFHYYDKDFNNEADTPDNFQSRRPNTSFCFLDIRSPGLGDTAMYLCATSFRTYQPQHFGDGTRLSIL.

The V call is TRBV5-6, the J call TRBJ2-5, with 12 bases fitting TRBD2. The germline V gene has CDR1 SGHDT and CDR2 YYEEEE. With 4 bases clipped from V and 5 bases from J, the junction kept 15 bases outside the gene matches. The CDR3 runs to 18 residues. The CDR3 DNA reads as TGTGCCAGCAGCCGTCCTCTAGCGGGGGGGCCGGGCGGGGAGACCCAGTACTTC. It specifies CASSRPLAGGPGGETQYF.

CDR3 sequence (DNA): TGCAGCGGCGGAGGACCACCCGGGGAGCTGTTTTTT. Translated, it gives CSGGGPPGELFF. The chain combines TRBV29-1 with TRBJ2-2; D may be TRBD2 (5 bases). With 7 bases removed from V and 6 bases from J, the gap between germline ends came to 12 bases. The CDR3 has 12 amino acids. Germline V gene data show CDR1 as SQVTM and CDR2 as ANQGSEA.

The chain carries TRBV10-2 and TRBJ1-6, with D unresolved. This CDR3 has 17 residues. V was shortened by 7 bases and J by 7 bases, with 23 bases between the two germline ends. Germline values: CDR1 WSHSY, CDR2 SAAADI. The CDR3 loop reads CASIDRVGLTVNSPLHF. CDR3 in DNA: TGCGCCAGCATTGACCGGGTGGGTCTAACCGTAAATTCACCCCTCCACTTT.

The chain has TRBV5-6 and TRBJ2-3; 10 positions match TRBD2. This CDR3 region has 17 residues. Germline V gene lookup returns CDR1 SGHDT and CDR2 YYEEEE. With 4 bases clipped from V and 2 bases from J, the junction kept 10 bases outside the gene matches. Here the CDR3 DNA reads TGTGCCAGCAGCCCGGATTGGACTAGCGGAGACACAGATACGCAGTATTTT. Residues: CASSPDWTSGDTDTQYF. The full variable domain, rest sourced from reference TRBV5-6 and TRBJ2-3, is DAGVTQSPTHLIKTRGQQVTLRCSPKSGHDTVSWYQQALGQGPQFIFQYYEEEERQRGNFPDRFSGHQFPNYSSELNVNALLLGDSALYLCASSPDWTSGDTDTQYFGPGTRLTVL.

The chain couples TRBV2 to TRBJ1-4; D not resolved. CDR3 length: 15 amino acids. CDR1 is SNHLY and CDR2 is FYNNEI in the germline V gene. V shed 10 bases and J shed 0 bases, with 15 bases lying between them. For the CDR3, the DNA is TGTGCCACTCAAGTAGGGCTAACAACTAATGAAAAACTGTTTTTT. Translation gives CATQVGLTTNEKLFF.

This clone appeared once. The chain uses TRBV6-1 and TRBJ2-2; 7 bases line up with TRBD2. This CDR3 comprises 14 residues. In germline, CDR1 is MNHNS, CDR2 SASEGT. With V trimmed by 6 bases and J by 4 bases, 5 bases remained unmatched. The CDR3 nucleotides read TGTGCCAGCAGACGGGACTACTCCACCGGGGAGCTGTTTTTT. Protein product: CASRRDYSTGELFF.

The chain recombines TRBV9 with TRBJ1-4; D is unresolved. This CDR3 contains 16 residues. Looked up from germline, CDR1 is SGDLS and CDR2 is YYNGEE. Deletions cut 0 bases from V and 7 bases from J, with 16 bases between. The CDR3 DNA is TGTGCCAGCAGCGTAGTCGGCATATCAACGGGTGAAAAACTGTTTTTT. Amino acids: CASSVVGISTGEKLFF.

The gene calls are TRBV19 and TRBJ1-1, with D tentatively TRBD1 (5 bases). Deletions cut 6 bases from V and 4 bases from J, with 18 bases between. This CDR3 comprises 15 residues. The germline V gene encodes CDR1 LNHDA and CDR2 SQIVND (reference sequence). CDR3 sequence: CASSANGARGTEAFF. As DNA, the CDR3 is TGTGCCAGTAGCGCTAATGGGGCGCGGGGCACTGAAGCTTTCTTT.

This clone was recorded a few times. CDR3 DNA: TGTGCCAGCACAAGAGGGGTCGAGCAGTACTTC. Translation gives CASTRGVEQYF. The chain couples TRBV27 to TRBJ2-7; D is perhaps TRBD1 or TRBD2 (5 bases each). V lost 7 bases to trimming and J lost 6 bases, with 10 bases between them. Germline CDR1 and CDR2: MNHEY and SMNVEV (reference sequence). The CDR3 runs to 11 residues.

The DNA of the CDR3 is TGTGCCAGCAGCCTGACAGGGAAGGAAGGCTACACCTTC. It encodes CASSLTGKEGYTF. The rearrangement links TRBV7-9 to TRBJ1-2, with 7 bases aligning to TRBD1. There are 13 residues in the CDR3. V lost 5 bases and J lost 8; bases outside the gene matches: 8. Germline V CDR1 and CDR2: SEHNR, FQNEAQ (reference sequence).

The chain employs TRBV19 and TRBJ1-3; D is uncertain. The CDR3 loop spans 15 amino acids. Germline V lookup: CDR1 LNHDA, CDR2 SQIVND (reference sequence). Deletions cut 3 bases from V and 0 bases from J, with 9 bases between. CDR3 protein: CASSILTFSGNTIYF. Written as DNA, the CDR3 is TGTGCCAGTAGTATTCTTACCTTCTCTGGAAACACCATATATTTT. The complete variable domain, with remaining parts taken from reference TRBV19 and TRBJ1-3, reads DGGITQSPKYLFRKEGQNVTLSCEQNLNHDAMYWYRQDPGQGLRLIYYSQIVNDFQKGDIAEGYSVSREKKESFPLTVTSAQKNPTAFYLCASSILTFSGNTIYFGEGSWLTVV.

The CDR3 loop reads CASSGTGGPPEAFF. CDR3 DNA sequence: TGCGCCAGCAGCGGGACAGGGGGCCCCCCTGAAGCTTTCTTT. The chain carries TRBV5-1 and TRBJ1-1, with 12 positions matching TRBD1. The CDR3 has 14 residues. CDR1 is SGHRS and CDR2 is YFSETQ in the germline V gene. After removal of 4 bases from V and 6 bases from J, the junction contained 4 bases not matched to a gene.

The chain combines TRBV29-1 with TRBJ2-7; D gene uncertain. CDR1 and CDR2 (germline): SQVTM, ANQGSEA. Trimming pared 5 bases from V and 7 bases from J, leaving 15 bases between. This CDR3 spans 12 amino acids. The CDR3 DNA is TGCAGCGTTCTTAGGACGGCTGGAGAGCAGTACTTC. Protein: CSVLRTAGEQYF.

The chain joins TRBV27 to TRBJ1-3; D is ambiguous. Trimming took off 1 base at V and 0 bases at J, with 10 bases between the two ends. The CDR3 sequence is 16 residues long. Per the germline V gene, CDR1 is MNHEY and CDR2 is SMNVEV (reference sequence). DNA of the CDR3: TGTGCCAGCAGTTTATGCCCGGAGTTCTCTGGAAACACCATATATTTT. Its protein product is CASSLCPEFSGNTIYF.

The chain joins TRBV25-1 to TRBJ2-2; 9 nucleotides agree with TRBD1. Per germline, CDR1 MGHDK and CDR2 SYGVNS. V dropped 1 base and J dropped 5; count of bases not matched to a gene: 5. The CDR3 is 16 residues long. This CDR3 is CASSESPGQGTGELFF. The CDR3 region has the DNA TGTGCCAGCAGTGAATCTCCGGGACAGGGAACCGGGGAGCTGTTTTTT.